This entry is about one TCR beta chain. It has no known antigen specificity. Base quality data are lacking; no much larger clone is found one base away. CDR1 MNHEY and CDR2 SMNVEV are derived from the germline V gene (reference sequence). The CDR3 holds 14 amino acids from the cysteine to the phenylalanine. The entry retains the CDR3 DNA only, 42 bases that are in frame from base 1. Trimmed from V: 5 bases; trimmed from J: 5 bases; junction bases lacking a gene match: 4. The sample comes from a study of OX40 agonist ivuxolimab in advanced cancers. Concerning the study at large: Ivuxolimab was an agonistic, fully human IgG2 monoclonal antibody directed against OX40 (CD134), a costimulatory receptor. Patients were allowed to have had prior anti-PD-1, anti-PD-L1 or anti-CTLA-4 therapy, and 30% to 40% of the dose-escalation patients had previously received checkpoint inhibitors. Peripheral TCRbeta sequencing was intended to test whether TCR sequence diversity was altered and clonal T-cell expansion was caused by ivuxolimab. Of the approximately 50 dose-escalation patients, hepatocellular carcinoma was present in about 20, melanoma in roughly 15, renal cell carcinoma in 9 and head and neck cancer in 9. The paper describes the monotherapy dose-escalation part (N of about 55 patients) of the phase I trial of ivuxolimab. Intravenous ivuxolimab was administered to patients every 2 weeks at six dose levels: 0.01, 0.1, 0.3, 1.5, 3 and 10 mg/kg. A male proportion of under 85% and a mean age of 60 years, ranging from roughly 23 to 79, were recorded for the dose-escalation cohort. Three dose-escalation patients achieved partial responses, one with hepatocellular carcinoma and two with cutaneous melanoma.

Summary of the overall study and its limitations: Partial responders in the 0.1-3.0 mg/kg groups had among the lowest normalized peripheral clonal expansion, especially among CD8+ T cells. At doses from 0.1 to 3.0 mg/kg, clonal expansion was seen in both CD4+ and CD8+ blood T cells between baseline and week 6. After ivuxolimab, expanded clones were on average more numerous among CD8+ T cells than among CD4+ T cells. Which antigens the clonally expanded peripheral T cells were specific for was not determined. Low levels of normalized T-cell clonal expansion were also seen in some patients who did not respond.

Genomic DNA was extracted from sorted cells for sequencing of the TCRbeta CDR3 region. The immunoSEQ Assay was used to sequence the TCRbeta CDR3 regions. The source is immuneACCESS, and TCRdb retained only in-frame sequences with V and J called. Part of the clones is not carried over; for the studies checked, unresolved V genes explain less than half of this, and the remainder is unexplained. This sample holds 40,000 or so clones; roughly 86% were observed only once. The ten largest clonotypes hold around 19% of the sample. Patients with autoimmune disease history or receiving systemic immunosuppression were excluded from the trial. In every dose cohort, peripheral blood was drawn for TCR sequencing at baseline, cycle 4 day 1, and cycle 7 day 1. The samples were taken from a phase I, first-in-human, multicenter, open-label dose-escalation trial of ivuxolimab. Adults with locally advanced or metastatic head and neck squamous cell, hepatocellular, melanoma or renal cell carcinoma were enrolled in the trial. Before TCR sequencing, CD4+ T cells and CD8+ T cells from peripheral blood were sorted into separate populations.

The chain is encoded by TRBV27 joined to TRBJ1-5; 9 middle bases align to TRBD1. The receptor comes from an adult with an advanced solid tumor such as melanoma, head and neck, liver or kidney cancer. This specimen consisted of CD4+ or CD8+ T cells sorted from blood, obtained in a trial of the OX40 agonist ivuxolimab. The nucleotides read TGTGCCAGCAGTAACAGGGGGCGTTATCAGCCCCAGCATTTT. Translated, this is CASSNRGRYQPQHF.